This T cell receptor beta chain was recorded in a study of preoperative IRX-2 immunotherapy in early breast cancer. The treatment was: preoperative locoregional IRX-2 cytokine immunotherapy. The CDR3 totals 14 residues. Germline loops: CDR1 SGHRS, CDR2 YFSETQ. V shed 5 bases, J shed 2 bases, and the junction held 4 bases outside the gene matches. Produced via immunoSEQ multiplex PCR; TCRdb's table is partial and in-frame only. The sample yields roughly 99,000 clones, roughly 90% seen once. This sequence originates from a human donor with breast cancer. The material sequenced was tumor tissue, taken after IRX-2 immunotherapy. The V and J genes are TRBV5-1 and TRBJ2-1; 7 bases fit TRBD2. The CDR3 is CASRGGGPYNEQFF. The CDR3 nucleotides are TGCGCCAGCAGGGGGGGAGGGCCCTACAATGAGCAGTTCTTC. Combining the CDR3 with reference TRBV5-1 and TRBJ2-1 gives the whole variable domain KAGVTQTPRYLIKTRGQQVTLSCSPISGHRSVSWYQQTPGQGLQFLFEYFSETQRNKGNFPGRFSGRQFSNSRSEMNVSTLELGDSALYLCASRGGGPYNEQFFGPGTRLTVL.